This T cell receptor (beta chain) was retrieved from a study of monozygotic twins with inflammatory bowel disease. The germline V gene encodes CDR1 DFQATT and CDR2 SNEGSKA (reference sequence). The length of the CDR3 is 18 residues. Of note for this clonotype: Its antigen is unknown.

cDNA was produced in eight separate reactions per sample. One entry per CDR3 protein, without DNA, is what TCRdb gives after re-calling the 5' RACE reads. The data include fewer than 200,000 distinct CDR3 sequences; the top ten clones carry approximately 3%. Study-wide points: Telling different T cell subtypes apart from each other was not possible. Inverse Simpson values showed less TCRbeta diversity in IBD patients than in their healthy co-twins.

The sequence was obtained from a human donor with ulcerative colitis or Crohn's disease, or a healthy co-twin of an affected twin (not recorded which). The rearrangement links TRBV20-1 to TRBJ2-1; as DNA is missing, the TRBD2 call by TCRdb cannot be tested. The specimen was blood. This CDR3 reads CSARDPSGSDRSYNEQFF.